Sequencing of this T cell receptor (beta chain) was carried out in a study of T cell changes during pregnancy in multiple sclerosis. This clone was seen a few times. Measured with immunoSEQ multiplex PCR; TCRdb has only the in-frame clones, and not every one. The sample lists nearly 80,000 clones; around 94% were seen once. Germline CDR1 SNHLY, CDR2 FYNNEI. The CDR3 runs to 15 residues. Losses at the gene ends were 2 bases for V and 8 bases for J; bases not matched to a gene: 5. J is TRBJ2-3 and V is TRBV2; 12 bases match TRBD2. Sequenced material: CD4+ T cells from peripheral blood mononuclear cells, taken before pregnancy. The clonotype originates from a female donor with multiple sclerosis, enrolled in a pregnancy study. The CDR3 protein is CASSETSGGTGTQYF. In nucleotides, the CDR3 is TGTGCCAGCAGTGAAACTAGCGGGGGGACCGGTACGCAGTATTTT.